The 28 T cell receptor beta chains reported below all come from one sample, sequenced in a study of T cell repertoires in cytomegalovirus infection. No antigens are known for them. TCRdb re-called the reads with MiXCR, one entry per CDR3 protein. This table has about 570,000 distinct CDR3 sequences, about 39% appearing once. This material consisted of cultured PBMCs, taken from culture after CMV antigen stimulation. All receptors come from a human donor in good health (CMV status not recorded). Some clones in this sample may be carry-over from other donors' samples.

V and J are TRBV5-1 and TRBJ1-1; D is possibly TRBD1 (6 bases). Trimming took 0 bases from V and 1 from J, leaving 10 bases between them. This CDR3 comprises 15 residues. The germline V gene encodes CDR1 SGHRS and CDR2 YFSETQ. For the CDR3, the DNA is TGCGCCAGCAGCTTGGAGTCGACAGGGAACACTGAAGCTTTCTTT. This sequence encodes CASSLESTGNTEAFF.

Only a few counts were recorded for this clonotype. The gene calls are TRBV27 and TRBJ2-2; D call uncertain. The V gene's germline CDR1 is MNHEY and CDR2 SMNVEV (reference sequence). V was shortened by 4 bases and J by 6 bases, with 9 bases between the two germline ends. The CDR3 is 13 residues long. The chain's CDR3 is CASSSRVAGELFF. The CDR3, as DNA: TGTGCCAGCAGTTCCCGGGTAGCCGGGGAGCTGTTTTTT.

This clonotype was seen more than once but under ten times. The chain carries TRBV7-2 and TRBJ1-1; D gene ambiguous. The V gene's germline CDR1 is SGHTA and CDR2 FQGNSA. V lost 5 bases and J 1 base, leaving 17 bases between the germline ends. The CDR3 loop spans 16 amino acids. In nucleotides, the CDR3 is TGTGCCAGCAGCCACGGGATACAGCGAAGGAACACTGAAGCTTTCTTT. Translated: CASSHGIQRRNTEAFF. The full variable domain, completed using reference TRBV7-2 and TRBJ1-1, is GAGVSQSPSNKVTEKGKDVELRCDPISGHTALYWYRQSLGQGLEFLIYFQGNSAPDKSGLPSDRFSAERTGGSVSTLTIQRTQQEDSAVYLCASSHGIQRRNTEAFFGQGTRLTVV.

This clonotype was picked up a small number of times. The DNA for the CDR3 is TGCAGTGCTACAGACAGCAATCAGCCCCAGCATTTT. Translating it yields CSATDSNQPQHF. The chain is built from TRBV20-1 and TRBJ1-5; D ambiguous. The CDR3 runs 12 residues. V lost 4 bases and J lost 1, with 5 bases in between. Per germline, CDR1 DFQATT and CDR2 SNEGSKA (reference sequence).

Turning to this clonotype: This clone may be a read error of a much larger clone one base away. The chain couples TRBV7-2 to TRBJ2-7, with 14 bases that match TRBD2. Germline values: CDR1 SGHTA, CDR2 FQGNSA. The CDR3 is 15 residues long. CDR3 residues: CASSRLAGGAYEPYF. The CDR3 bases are TGTGCCAGCAGCCGACTAGCGGGGGGGGCCTACGAGCCGTACTTC.

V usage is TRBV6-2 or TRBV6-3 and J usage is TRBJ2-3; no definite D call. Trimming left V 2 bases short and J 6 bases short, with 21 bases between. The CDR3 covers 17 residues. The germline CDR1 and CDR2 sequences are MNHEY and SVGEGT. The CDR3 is CASSYVGRGVVVDTQYF. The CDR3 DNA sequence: TGTGCCAGCAGTTACGTAGGTCGCGGCGTCGTAGTGGATACGCAGTATTTT.

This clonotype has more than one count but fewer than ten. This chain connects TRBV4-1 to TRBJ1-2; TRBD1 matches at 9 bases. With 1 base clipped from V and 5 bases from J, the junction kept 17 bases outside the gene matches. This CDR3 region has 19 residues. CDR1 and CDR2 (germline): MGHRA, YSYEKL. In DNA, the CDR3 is TGCGCCAGCAGCCAAGGGTTGGGGACAGGGCCCCTCATCGGGTATGGCTACACCTTC. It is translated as CASSQGLGTGPLIGYGYTF.

CDR3 protein: CASSLARRGVAQETQYF. CDR3 nucleotides: TGTGCCAGCAGCTTAGCTCGGCGGGGGGTTGCCCAAGAGACCCAGTACTTC. The chain carries TRBV7-4 and TRBJ2-5, with 8 bases lining up with TRBD2. The trim removed 0 bases at V and 1 base at J, leaving 7 bases unmatched. Germline V lookup: CDR1 SGHVT, CDR2 SQSDAQ. The CDR3 totals 17 residues.

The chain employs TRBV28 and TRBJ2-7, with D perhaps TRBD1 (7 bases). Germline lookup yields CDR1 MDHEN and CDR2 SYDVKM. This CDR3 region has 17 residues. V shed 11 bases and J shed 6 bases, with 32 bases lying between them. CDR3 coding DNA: TGTGCCGGGTCTAGGAGGGGGCAACCACCCTTGGGGTCCGAGCAGTACTTC. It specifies CAGSRRGQPPLGSEQYF.

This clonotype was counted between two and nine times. The CDR3 DNA reads TGCAGTGCTAGACCTAAACCCACCAGGGTATCGTATCCTGAAAAACTGTTTTTT. Amino acid sequence: CSARPKPTRVSYPEKLFF. The chain has TRBV20-1 and TRBJ1-4, with D possibly TRBD1 on 5 matching bases. CDR1 and CDR2 (germline): DFQATT, SNEGSKA (reference sequence). The CDR3 contains 18 residues. V lost 2 bases to trimming and J lost 7 bases, with 26 bases between them.

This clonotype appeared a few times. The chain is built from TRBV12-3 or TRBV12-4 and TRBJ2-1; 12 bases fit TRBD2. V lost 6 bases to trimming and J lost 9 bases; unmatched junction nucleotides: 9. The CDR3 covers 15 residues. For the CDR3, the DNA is TGTGCCAGCAGGAAACGACTAGCGGGGGTCGGTGAGCAGTTCTTC. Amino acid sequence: CASRKRLAGVGEQFF.

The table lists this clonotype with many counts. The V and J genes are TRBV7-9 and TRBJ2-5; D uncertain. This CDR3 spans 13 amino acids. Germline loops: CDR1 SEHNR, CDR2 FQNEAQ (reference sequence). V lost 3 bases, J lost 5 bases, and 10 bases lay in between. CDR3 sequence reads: CASSFGRVETQYF. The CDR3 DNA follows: TGTGCCAGCAGCTTCGGGCGAGTGGAGACCCAGTACTTC.

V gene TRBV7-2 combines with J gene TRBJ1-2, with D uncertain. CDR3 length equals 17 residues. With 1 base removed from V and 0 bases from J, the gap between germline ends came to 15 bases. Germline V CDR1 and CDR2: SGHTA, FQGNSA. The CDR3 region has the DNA TGTGCCAGCAGCTTAGTAGCCGGACCGCACACTAACTATGGCTACACCTTC. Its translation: CASSLVAGPHTNYGYTF. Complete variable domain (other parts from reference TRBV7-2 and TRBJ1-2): GAGVSQSPSNKVTEKGKDVELRCDPISGHTALYWYRQSLGQGLEFLIYFQGNSAPDKSGLPSDRFSAERTGGSVSTLTIQRTQQEDSAVYLCASSLVAGPHTNYGYTFGSGTRLTVV.

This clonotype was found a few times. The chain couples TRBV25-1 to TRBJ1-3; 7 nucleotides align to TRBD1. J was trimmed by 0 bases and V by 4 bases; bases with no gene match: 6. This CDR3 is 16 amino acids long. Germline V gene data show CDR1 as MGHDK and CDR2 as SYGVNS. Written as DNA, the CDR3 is TGTGCCAGCAGTGTTACAGGGGACCTCTCTGGAAACACCATATATTTT. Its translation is CASSVTGDLSGNTIYF.

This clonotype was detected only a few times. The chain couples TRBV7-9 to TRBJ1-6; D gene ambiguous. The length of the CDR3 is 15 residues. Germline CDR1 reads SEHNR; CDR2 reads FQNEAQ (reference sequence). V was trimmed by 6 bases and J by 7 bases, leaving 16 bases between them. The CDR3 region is CASRHRRDLNSPLHF. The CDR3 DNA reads TGTGCCAGCAGACACCGACGAGACCTCAATTCACCCCTCCACTTT.

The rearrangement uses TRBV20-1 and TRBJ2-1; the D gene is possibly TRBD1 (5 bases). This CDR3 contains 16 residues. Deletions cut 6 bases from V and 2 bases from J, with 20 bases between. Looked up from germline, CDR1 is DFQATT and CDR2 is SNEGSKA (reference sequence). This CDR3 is CSAPQQGEDTYNEQFF. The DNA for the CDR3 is TGCAGTGCCCCCCAGCAGGGCGAAGATACCTACAATGAGCAGTTCTTC.

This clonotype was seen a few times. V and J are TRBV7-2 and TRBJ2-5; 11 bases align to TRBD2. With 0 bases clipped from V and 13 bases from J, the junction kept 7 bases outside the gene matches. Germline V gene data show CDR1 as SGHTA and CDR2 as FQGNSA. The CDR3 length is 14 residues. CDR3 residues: CASSLAASGGPSYF. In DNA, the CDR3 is TGTGCCAGCAGCTTAGCCGCTAGCGGGGGGCCCTCGTACTTC.

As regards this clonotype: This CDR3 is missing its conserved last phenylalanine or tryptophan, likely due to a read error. The CDR3 DNA follows: TGTGCCACCAGTGGCCAATTCCAGGGGGAGACCCAGTACGTC. It codes for CATSGQFQGETQYV. V is TRBV24-1 and J is TRBJ2-5; D is possibly TRBD1 (6 bases). This CDR3 is 14 amino acids long. Trimming stripped 5 bases from V and 5 bases from J, with 14 bases between. Germline-derived CDR1 and CDR2 are KGHDR and SFDVKD.

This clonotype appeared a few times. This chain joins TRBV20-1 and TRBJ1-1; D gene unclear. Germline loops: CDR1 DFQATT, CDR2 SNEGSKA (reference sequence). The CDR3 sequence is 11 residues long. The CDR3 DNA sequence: TGCAGCGGTTCCTGGGACACTGAAGCTTTCTTT. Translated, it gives CSGSWDTEAFF.

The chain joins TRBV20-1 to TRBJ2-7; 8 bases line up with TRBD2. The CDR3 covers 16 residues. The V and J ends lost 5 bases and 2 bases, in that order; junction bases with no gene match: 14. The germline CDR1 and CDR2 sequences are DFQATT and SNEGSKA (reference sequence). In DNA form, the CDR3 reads TGCAGTGCTGGGTATGCCAGCGGGGGAGCTACCTACGAGCAGTACTTC. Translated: CSAGYASGGATYEQYF.

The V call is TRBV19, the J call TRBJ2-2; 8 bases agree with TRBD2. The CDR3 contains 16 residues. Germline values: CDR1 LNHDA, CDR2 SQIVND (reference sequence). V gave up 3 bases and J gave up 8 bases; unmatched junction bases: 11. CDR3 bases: TGTGCCAGTAGTATCCTTGCGGGAGGCCCGGCGGGGGAGCTGTTTTTT. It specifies CASSILAGGPAGELFF.

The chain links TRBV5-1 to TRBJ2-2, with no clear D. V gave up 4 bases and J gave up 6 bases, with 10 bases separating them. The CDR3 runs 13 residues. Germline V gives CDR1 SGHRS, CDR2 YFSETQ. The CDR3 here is CASSVDPAGELFF. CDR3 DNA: TGCGCCAGCAGCGTAGACCCGGCCGGGGAGCTGTTTTTT.

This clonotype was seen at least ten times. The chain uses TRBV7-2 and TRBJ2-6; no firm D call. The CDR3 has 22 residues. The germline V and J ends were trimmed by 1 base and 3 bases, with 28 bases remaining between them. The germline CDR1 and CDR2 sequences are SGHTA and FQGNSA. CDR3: CASSLGRPSHRVWGNGANVLTF. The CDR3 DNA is TGTGCCAGCAGCTTAGGTCGCCCCAGCCACCGAGTGTGGGGTAATGGGGCCAACGTCCTGACTTTC.

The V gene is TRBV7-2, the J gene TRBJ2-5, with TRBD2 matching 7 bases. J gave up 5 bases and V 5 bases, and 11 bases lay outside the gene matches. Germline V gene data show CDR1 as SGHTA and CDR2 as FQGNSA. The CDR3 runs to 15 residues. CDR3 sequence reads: CASSPQLGREETQYF. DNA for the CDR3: TGTGCCAGCAGCCCCCAACTGGGGAGGGAGGAGACCCAGTACTTC. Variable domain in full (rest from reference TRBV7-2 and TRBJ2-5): GAGVSQSPSNKVTEKGKDVELRCDPISGHTALYWYRQSLGQGLEFLIYFQGNSAPDKSGLPSDRFSAERTGGSVSTLTIQRTQQEDSAVYLCASSPQLGREETQYFGPGTRLLVL.

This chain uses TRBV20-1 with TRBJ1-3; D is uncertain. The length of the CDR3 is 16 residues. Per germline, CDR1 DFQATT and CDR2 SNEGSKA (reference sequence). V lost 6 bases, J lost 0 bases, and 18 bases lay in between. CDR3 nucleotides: TGCAGTGCCAGTCCCCGGGTTACCCCCTCTGGAAACACCATATATTTT. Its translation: CSASPRVTPSGNTIYF.

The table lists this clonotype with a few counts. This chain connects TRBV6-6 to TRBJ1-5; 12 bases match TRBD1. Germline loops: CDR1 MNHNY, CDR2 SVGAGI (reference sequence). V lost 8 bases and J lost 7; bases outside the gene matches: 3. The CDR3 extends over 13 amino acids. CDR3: CASGDRGRQPQHF. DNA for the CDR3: TGTGCCAGCGGGGACAGGGGGCGGCAGCCCCAGCATTTT.

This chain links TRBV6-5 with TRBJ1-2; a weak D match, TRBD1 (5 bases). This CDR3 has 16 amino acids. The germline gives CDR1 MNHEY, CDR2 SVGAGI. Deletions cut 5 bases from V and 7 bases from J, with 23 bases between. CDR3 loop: CASSHNWDGRFSGYTF. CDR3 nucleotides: TGTGCCAGCAGTCACAACTGGGACGGCAGGTTTTCTGGCTACACCTTC.

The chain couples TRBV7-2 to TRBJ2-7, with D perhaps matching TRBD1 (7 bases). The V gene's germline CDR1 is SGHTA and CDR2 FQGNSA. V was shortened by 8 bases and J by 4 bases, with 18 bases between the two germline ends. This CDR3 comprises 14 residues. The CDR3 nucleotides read TGTGCCAGCGGAAGGCAGGGGGGAGGATACGAGCAGTACTTC. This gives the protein CASGRQGGGYEQYF.